One sample yielded the 2 T cell receptor beta chains listed below, sequenced in a study of blood T cell repertoires in COVID-19. The assay was immunoSEQ multiplex PCR, and TCRdb's table has in-frame clones only and misses some. The sample shows about 15,000 clones, approximately 86% of them seen only once. The sequencing sample was made of peripheral blood. The receptors derive from a human donor in a cohort sampled during active COVID-19.

V gene TRBV5-1 combines with J gene TRBJ2-1; tentative D call: TRBD1 (5 bases). V was cut by 5 bases and J by 4 bases, with 22 bases left in between. From germline, CDR1 is SGHRS and CDR2 YFSETQ. The CDR3 totals 17 residues. The CDR3 loop is CASSYKGAGTRYNEQFF. The CDR3 DNA sequence: TGCGCCAGCAGTTACAAAGGGGCCGGTACTCGTTACAATGAGCAGTTCTTC.

This clone has just one count. The chain links TRBV5-1 to TRBJ2-2; TRBD1 agrees at 11 bases. CDR3 length: 17 amino acids. The J segment lost 5 bases and the V segment lost 4 bases, leaving 10 bases of the junction unmatched. Germline V lookup: CDR1 SGHRS, CDR2 YFSETQ. The CDR3 sequence: CASSPSGTGGITGELFF. In nucleotides, the CDR3 is TGCGCCAGCAGCCCATCCGGGACAGGGGGTATTACCGGGGAGCTGTTTTTT.